What follows describes a single T cell receptor beta chain. Antigen unknown. This sample stems from a study of T-cell memory formation after mild COVID-19. Study-wide findings and caveats: Cross-reactive memory appears to have joined, as suggested by some responding clones showing up in pre-infection memory.

MiXCR was run by TCRdb on the 5' RACE reads, yielding one entry per CDR3 protein. This sample has fewer than 90,000 distinct CDR3 sequences; 9.5% to 15% occur once, and the top ten carry approximately 41%. V gave up 5 bases and J gave up 0 bases, with 13 bases separating them. CDR3 length: 16 amino acids. Germline assignment: CDR1 SEHNR and CDR2 FQNEAQ (reference sequence). The V call is TRBV7-9, the J call TRBJ1-4; D is undetermined. The sequenced sample was PBMCs or a T cell subset sorted from them (not recorded which). This receptor was obtained from a young man who had mild COVID-19 (a few samples of this study predate the infection). Cell type and time point are not known. The CDR3 is CASSPLAGTTNEKLFF. CDR3 in DNA: TGTGCCAGCAGCCCCCTAGCCGGGACAACTAATGAAAAACTGTTTTTT.